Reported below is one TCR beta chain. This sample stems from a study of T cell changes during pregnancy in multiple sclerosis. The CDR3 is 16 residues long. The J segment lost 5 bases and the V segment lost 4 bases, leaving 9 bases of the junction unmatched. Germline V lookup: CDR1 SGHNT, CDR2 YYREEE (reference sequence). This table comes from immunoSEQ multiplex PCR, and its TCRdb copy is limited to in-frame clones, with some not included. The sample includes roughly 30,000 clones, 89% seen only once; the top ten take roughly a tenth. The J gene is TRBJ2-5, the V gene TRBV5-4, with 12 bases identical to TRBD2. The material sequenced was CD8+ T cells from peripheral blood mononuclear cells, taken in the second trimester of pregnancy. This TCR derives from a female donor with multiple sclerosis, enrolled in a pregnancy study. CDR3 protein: CASSPPSGGAGETQYF. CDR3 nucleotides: TGTGCCAGCAGCCCTCCTAGCGGGGGGGCCGGGGAGACCCAGTACTTC.